This entry features one TCR beta chain sequence. The authors' processing: It was from reference gene primer amplification that nucleated cell counts were estimated. Produced via immunoSEQ multiplex PCR; TCRdb's table is partial and in-frame only. V and J calls and clone size are those listed in that table; D and trimming were worked out from the DNA. The data show 140,000 to 150,000 clones, 80% seen once. The CDR3 runs to 15 residues. With V trimmed by 5 bases and J by 6 bases, 11 bases remained unmatched. The germline gives CDR1 LNHDA, CDR2 SQIVND (reference sequence). This sample is drawn from a study of blood T cell repertoires in COVID-19. For the study at large: Researchers got acute and convalescent COVID-19 samples from the United States, Italy and Spain. PBMCs, B-cell-depleted T cells, or T cells provided the cDNA or gDNA that made up the material.

This clonotype was sampled from a woman aged 45-65 years with acute or convalescent COVID-19. This chain uses TRBV19 with TRBJ2-7; 9 bases are a match to TRBD2. Sequencing input: peripheral blood. The CDR3 DNA reads as TGTGCCAGTAGTCCCGGGCCTAGCGGGGCCAGCGAGCAGTACTTC. Its protein is CASSPGPSGASEQYF.